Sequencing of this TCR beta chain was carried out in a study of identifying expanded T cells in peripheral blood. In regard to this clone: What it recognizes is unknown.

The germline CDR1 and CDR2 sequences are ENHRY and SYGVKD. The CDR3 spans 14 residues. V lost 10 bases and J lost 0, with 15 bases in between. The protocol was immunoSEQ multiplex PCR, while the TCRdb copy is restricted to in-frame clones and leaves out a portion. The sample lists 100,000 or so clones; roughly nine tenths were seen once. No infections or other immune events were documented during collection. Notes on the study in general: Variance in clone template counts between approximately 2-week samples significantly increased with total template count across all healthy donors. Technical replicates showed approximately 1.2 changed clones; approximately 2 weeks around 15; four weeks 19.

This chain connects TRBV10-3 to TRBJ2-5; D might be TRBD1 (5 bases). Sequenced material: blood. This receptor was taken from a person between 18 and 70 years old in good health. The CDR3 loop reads CATREKKNQETQYF. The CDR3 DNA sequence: TGTGCCACCAGGGAAAAAAAGAACCAAGAGACCCAGTACTTC.